This T cell receptor (beta chain) was profiled in a study of blood T cell repertoires in COVID-19 (dated by TCRdb to between 2020 and 2021). In terms of the full investigation: Samples covering the acute and convalescent phases of COVID-19 were provided by collaborators in the United States, Italy and Spain. The prospective study material was composed of cDNA or gDNA derived from T cells, B-cell-depleted T cells, or PBMCs. Subjects who had been exposed to COVID-19, were actively infected with it, or had recovered from it provided the deeply sampled blood TCRbeta repertoires that made up the dataset. The repertoires were released in a freely available public database intended as a resource for research on the immune response to SARS-CoV-2. The samples were drawn from the first 160 participants of the ongoing ImmuneRACE study and from about 1,200 subjects provided by 6 global collaborators. Sample metadata almost always included a de-identified subject ID, COVID-19 status, age in years and sex. Where available, HLA class I and class II types were obtained from metadata supplied by the sample provider rather than from assay-based typing. The research as a whole found: The quantity of clinical and demographic metadata differed by source and by participant and was supplied without curation.

Comments on this clone: Its antigen is still unknown. Base qualities are missing; no much larger clone stands one base away.

Participants in the prospective study were aged about 18 to 95 years, lived in 24 United States geographic areas, and enrolled through a virtual design. To assign participants to cohorts, the prospective study relied on clinical history that participants themselves reported in a screening survey and a study questionnaire. Recovered participants in ImmuneRACE Cohort 3 were defined by two consecutive negative NP/OP PCR tests, clearance by a healthcare professional, or resolution of symptoms. In the prospective study, mobile phlebotomists collected whole blood, serum and a nasopharyngeal or oropharyngeal swab from each participant. Over an approximately 2-month period, participants in the prospective study had the option of providing additional blood draws and questionnaires. Before DNA extraction, prospective study blood samples were shipped either frozen or at room temperature. CDR3 length: 14 amino acids, cysteine to phenylalanine. Only CDR3 DNA is held: 42 bases, read in frame from base 1. The junction shows trimming of 3 bases on V and 5 bases on J, plus 11 bases between the germline ends. From the germline V gene (reference sequence), CDR1 is MNHEY and CDR2 is SMNVEV.

The immunoSEQ Assay, a bias-controlled multiplex PCR, was used to amplify TCRbeta CDR3 regions from genomic DNA. The paper's processing steps were these. The number of nucleated cells in each sample was estimated by amplification of reference gene primers within the assay. Sequence reads were collapsed and filtered to measure the absolute abundance of every unique TCRbeta CDR3 rearrangement. Productive Simpson clonality was computed per sample as the square root of Simpson's diversity index over productive rearrangements. The immuneACCESS repertoire file appears here via TCRdb, limited to in-frame rearrangements. These files lack a portion of the clones; in checked studies, under half of the deficit traces to unresolved V genes, and the cause of the others is not known. The V and J calls and clone size are taken from that table; D and trimming were inferred from the DNA. For this sample the table gives hundreds of thousands of clones, of which 80% to 90% were detected only once. The ten largest make up under 2.5% of the sample.

What was sequenced was PBMCs or T cells enriched from blood (not recorded which). The sequence is built from TRBV27 and TRBJ2-1; the D gene identity is not certain. The source is a man younger than 45 who had recovered from COVID-19. The DNA sequence is given as TGTGCCAGCAGTTTGGCCGCCCTGGACAATGAGCAGTTCTTC. It is translated as CASSLAALDNEQFF.